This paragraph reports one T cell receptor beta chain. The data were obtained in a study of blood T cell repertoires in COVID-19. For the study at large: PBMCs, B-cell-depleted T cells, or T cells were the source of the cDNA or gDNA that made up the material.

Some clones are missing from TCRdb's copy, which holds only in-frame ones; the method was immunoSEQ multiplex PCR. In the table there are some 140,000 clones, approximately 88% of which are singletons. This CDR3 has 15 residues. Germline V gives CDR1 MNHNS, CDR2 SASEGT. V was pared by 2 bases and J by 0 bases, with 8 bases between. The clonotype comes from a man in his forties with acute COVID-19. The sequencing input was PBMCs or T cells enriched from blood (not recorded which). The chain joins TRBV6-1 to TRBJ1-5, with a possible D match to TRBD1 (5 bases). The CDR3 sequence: CASSETQGSNQPQHF. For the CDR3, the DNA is TGTGCCAGCAGTGAAACTCAGGGTAGCAATCAGCCCCAGCATTTT.